The entry below describes one T cell receptor (beta chain). Antigen specificity is unknown. This sample was taken from a study of cytomegalovirus exposure and HLA in healthy donors. Study-wide findings and caveats: Later on, analysis showed that most CMV-associated TCR beta chains appeared to be HLA-restricted.

This CDR3 spans 12 amino acids. Trimming removed 6 bases at V and 5 bases at J, with 10 bases between. Germline assignment: CDR1 SNHLY and CDR2 FYNNEI. This PCR relied on a set of 60 Vbeta primers and 13 Jbeta primers. The data were produced by immunoSEQ multiplex PCR, yet TCRdb's version contains in-frame clones alone and is incomplete. The data show 210,000 or so clones, about three quarters seen once. The sequence was collected from a man aged 35 to 55 in good health and CMV-seronegative. The rearrangement links TRBV2 to TRBJ1-1; TRBD1 might be the D (6 bases). Sequencing was performed on PBMCs. The CDR3: CASRQGPTEAFF. Here the CDR3 DNA reads TGTGCCAGCAGACAGGGTCCGACTGAAGCTTTCTTT.